This entry lists 9 T cell receptor beta chains sequenced from one sample in a study of T cell repertoires in cytomegalovirus infection. MiXCR was run by TCRdb on the reads, yielding one entry per CDR3 protein. The repertoire holds 250,000 to 350,000 distinct CDR3 sequences, with roughly 25% as singletons. Sequenced sample: PBMCs. These receptors all come from a human donor in good health (CMV status not recorded). Some clones in this sample may be carry-over from other donors' samples.

In its sample, this clonotype was seen many times. The chain combines TRBV7-2 with TRBJ2-1; 7 nucleotides match TRBD2. CDR3 length: 18 amino acids. Trimming cost V 5 bases and J 6 bases; bases outside gene matches: 19. Per germline, CDR1 SGHTA and CDR2 FQGNSA. The CDR3 DNA reads TGTGCCAGCAGCGGAGCGGGGCACGACGTTCGGTTTGGCAATGAGCAGTTCTTC. Protein: CASSGAGHDVRFGNEQFF.

The V call is TRBV20-1, the J call TRBJ2-3, with D unresolved. This CDR3 has 15 residues. Trimming shortened V by 1 base and J by 4 bases, and 15 bases separated the two germline ends. Germline assignment: CDR1 DFQATT and CDR2 SNEGSKA (reference sequence). As DNA, the CDR3 is TGCAGTGCTAGAGTGAAGTCTAGAGCGTCAGATACGCAGTATTTT. Its protein is CSARVKSRASDTQYF.

The chain carries TRBV18 and TRBJ2-5; no firm D call. Per the germline V gene, CDR1 is KGHSH and CDR2 is LQKENI. The V end was cut by 6 bases, the J end by 2 bases, with 10 bases between. The CDR3 sequence is 13 residues long. The CDR3 coding sequence is TGTGCCAGCTCCCCGAAACAGCAAGAGACCCAGTACTTC. Translation gives CASSPKQQETQYF. The variable domain in full, with the rest retrieved from reference TRBV18 and TRBJ2-5, is NAGVMQNPRHLVRRRGQEARLRCSPMKGHSHVYWYRQLPEEGLKFMVYLQKENIIDESGMPKERFSAEFPKEGPSILRIQQVVRGDSAAYFCASSPKQQETQYFGPGTRLLVL.

This clonotype was seen at least ten times. This sequence joins TRBV7-2 and TRBJ2-5; D call uncertain. The germline V gene has CDR1 SGHTA and CDR2 FQGNSA. The CDR3 sequence is 15 residues long. V was trimmed by 2 bases and J by 2 bases, leaving 12 bases between them. The DNA of the CDR3 is TGTGCCAGCAGCTTATCGCTGCTAAGGCAAGAGACCCAGTACTTC. Amino acids: CASSLSLLRQETQYF.

There are a few counts of this clonotype. The chain recombines TRBV10-3 with TRBJ2-7; D is unclear. Germline-derived CDR1 and CDR2 are ENHRY and SYGVKD. V was pared by 6 bases and J by 2 bases, with 8 bases between. CDR3 length: 12 amino acids. The CDR3 bases are TGTGCCATCAGGGACGGCACCTACGAGCAGTACTTC. Its protein product is CAIRDGTYEQYF.

This clonotype was detected a few times. The rearrangement links TRBV11-2 to TRBJ2-2; D assignment may be TRBD1 or TRBD2 (5 bases each). The V and J ends lost 5 bases and 1 base respectively, with 8 bases between them. The CDR3 has 14 residues. The germline V gene has CDR1 SGHAT and CDR2 FQNNGV. The CDR3 DNA reads TGTGCCAGCAGCGGAGGACAGAACACCGGGGAGCTGTTTTTT. Translation gives CASSGGQNTGELFF.

This clonotype was seen a few times. The gene calls are TRBV4-1 and TRBJ2-2; D gene uncertain. This CDR3 region has 13 residues. The V and J ends lost 0 bases and 7 bases respectively, with 6 bases between them. Germline V gene data show CDR1 as MGHRA and CDR2 as YSYEKL. The CDR3 nucleotides are TGCGCCAGCAGCCAAGATATCCGCGGGGAGCTGTTTTTT. Amino acid sequence: CASSQDIRGELFF.

This clonotype occurred a few times. The chain couples TRBV5-1 to TRBJ2-5, with TRBD1 identical over 7 bases. The CDR3 runs to 13 residues. Germline V lookup: CDR1 SGHRS, CDR2 YFSETQ. Trimming at V came to 4 bases and at J to 1 base, leaving 1 base not matched to a gene. CDR3 residues: CASSGDSQETQYF. CDR3 in DNA: TGCGCCAGCAGCGGGGACAGCCAAGAGACCCAGTACTTC.

The sample holds many counts of this clonotype. This chain links TRBV12-3 or TRBV12-4 with TRBJ1-5; 7 bases are shared with TRBD1. The length of the CDR3 is 14 residues. V lost 6 bases and J lost 6; bases outside the gene matches: 8. CDR3 region: CASRGTGVSQPQHF. The CDR3 nucleotides are TGTGCCAGCAGGGGAACAGGGGTTAGTCAGCCCCAGCATTTT.